This TCR beta chain was profiled in a study of blood T cell repertoires in COVID-19. CDR3 length equals 15 residues. V shed 0 bases and J shed 5 bases, with 13 bases lying between them. Germline assignment: CDR1 LGHDT and CDR2 YNNKEL (reference sequence). TCRdb's table, derived via immunoSEQ multiplex PCR, lists solely in-frame clones and lacks some. This sample yields about 230,000 clones, of which roughly 88% are seen a single time; around 27% belongs to the top ten. This rearrangement joins TRBV3-1 (or the pseudogene TRBV3-2) to TRBJ1-1; D is unclear. The receptor was derived from a man aged 35-49 years with acute or convalescent COVID-19. Specimen: peripheral blood. The CDR3 nucleotides read TGTGCCAGCAGCCAAGATCGAACCACTGTGACTGAAGCTTTCTTT. This codes for CASSQDRTTVTEAFF.